The 15 T cell receptor beta chains below were found in one sample sequenced in a study of blood T cells in healthy people across ages. A second PCR of about 6 to 12 cycles used a sample-barcoded 5' primer and a J-beta primer mix. TCRdb ran MiXCR on the 5' RACE reads and lists one entry per CDR3 protein. In the table there are some 710,000 distinct CDR3 sequences, 46% of which are singletons. What was sequenced was blood. These receptor sequences come from a man older than 75 in good health.

In its sample, this clonotype was seen a few times. The genes are TRBV7-3 and TRBJ2-3; D tentatively fits TRBD1 or TRBD2 (7 bases each). V lost 5 bases, J lost 4 bases, and 25 bases lay in between. The CDR3 loop spans 18 amino acids. Germline CDR1 SGHTA, CDR2 FQGTGA. The CDR3 spells CASSPRTRGGLGADTQYF. CDR3 in DNA: TGTGCCAGCAGCCCCCGGACCAGGGGGGGGCTAGGGGCAGATACGCAGTATTTT.

The J gene is TRBJ1-1, the V gene TRBV10-3, with D perhaps TRBD1 (6 bases). The germline V gene encodes CDR1 ENHRY and CDR2 SYGVKD. Trimming stripped 3 bases from V and 6 bases from J, with 8 bases between. The length of the CDR3 is 12 residues. The CDR3 here is CAISDRGAEAFF. CDR3 sequence (DNA): TGTGCCATCAGTGACAGGGGCGCTGAAGCTTTCTTT.

This chain uses TRBV5-5 with TRBJ2-7, with 9 bases lining up with TRBD2. This CDR3 region has 14 residues. V was clipped by 2 bases and J by 6 bases; unmatched bases: 6. Germline V gene lookup returns CDR1 SGHKS and CDR2 YYEKEE (reference sequence). DNA for the CDR3: TGTGCCAGCAGCTTCCTAGCGGGGCGGGGCGAGCAGTACTTC. It is translated as CASSFLAGRGEQYF.

With regard to this clonotype: This may stem from a read error, because a much larger clone lies one nucleotide away. The chain couples TRBV7-3 to TRBJ2-5; the match to TRBD2 covers 9 bases. The V gene's germline CDR1 is SGHTA and CDR2 FQGTGA. The CDR3 totals 15 residues. Unmatched junction bases numbered 12, after V lost 2 bases and J lost 11 bases. The chain's CDR3 is CASSLGTSIYNEQYF. The DNA for the CDR3 is TGTGCCAGCAGCTTAGGGACTAGCATCTACAATGAGCAGTACTTC.

The V and J genes are TRBV20-1 and TRBJ2-4; D gene uncertain. The J call may be in error: the DNA end matches TRBJ2-7 better. Per germline, CDR1 DFQATT and CDR2 SNEGSKA (reference sequence). This CDR3 has 13 amino acids. As DNA, the CDR3 is TGCAGTGCTAGTAAAGGTCGGTCGGACGAGCAGTACTTC. Its translation is CSASKGRSDEQYF.

Only a few counts were recorded for this clonotype. V gene TRBV7-9 combines with J gene TRBJ2-1, with D tentatively TRBD1 (6 bases). Trimming pared 1 base from V and 9 bases from J, leaving 16 bases between. From germline, CDR1 is SEHNR and CDR2 FQNEAQ (reference sequence). CDR3 length: 15 residues. The CDR3 DNA sequence: TGTGCCAGCAGCTTAGGAATGGTAGGGGGATCTGAGCAGTTCTTC. Encoded protein: CASSLGMVGGSEQFF.

The rearrangement joins TRBV27 to TRBJ2-2, with no clear D. Between the trimmed V and J ends, which lost 3 bases and 2 bases, there was a span of 1 base. The germline V gene has CDR1 MNHEY and CDR2 SMNVEV (reference sequence). This CDR3 contains 12 residues. Written as DNA, the CDR3 is TGTGCCAGCAGTTTTAACACCGGGGAGCTGTTTTTT. The encoded protein is CASSFNTGELFF.

The CDR3 reads CASSSPAGEPQHF. The CDR3 DNA reads as TGTGCCAGCAGTTCCCCCGCAGGTGAGCCCCAGCATTTT. V usage is TRBV12-3 or TRBV12-4 and J usage is TRBJ1-5, with no clear D. The V and J ends lost 4 bases and 8 bases respectively, with 12 bases between them. This CDR3 is built from 13 residues.

The chain recombines TRBV20-1 with TRBJ2-7; no clear D. The CDR3 covers 14 residues. Germline assignment: CDR1 DFQATT and CDR2 SNEGSKA (reference sequence). V lost 0 bases and J 1 base, leaving 10 bases between the germline ends. The CDR3 region has the DNA TGCAGTGCTAGAGATCCCTTAGTTTCCTACGAGCAGTACTTC. Translated, it gives CSARDPLVSYEQYF.

About this clonotype: Germline and junction disagree at one end, which may indicate a read error. The V gene is TRBV28, the J gene TRBJ1-2; TRBD1 matches 8 bases. The CDR3 covers 15 residues. CDR1 MDHEN and CDR2 SYDVKM come from the germline V gene. The CDR3 here is CASSSNRGVGYGCTF. The DNA of the CDR3 is TGTGCCAGCAGTTCCAACAGGGGGGTGGGCTATGGCTGCACCTTC.

This clonotype was counted a few times. The gene calls are TRBV29-1 and TRBJ2-1; 9 bases line up with TRBD2. Looked up from germline, CDR1 is SQVTM and CDR2 is ANQGSEA. V was clipped by 3 bases and J by 3 bases; unmatched bases: 6. The length of the CDR3 is 15 residues. CDR3 nucleotides: TGCAGCGTTGACAGTCTAGCGGGGAGCTACAATGAGCAGTTCTTC. This encodes CSVDSLAGSYNEQFF.

This clonotype was counted once. A much bigger clone sits one base away, suggesting this may be a read error. This chain connects TRBV20-1 to TRBJ2-5, with 7 bases aligning to TRBD2. The DNA end lines up better with TRBJ2-7; the J call may be wrong. There are 14 residues in the CDR3. Germline CDR1 is DFQATT and CDR2 is SNEGSKA (reference sequence). DNA of the CDR3: TGCAGTGCTAGCAACCGGGACGGGGGGTACGAGCAGTACTTC. It encodes CSASNRDGGYEQYF.

This clonotype has just a few counts. The chain has TRBV6-1 and TRBJ2-5; 15 nucleotides agree with TRBD2. V trimming: 5 bases; J trimming: 5 bases; junction bases outside the gene matches: 3. CDR1 is MNHNS and CDR2 is SASEGT in the germline V gene. The CDR3 is made up of 15 amino acids. CDR3 coding DNA: TGTGCCAGCAGTCTAGGGACTAGCGGGGGGGAGACCCAGTACTTC. Amino acids: CASSLGTSGGETQYF.

This chain uses TRBV5-1 with TRBJ2-7; D gene ambiguous. Germline loops: CDR1 SGHRS, CDR2 YFSETQ. The CDR3 runs 14 residues. Trimming took off 0 bases at V and 6 bases at J, with 13 bases between the two ends. The CDR3 sequence is CASSLARVGSEQYF. CDR3 nucleotide sequence: TGCGCCAGCAGCTTGGCTCGAGTGGGCAGCGAGCAGTACTTC.

The J gene is TRBJ1-1, the V gene TRBV7-2; D is uncertain. V lost 4 bases to trimming and J lost 7 bases, with 13 bases between them. The CDR3 extends over 13 amino acids. The germline gives CDR1 SGHTA, CDR2 FQGNSA. The CDR3: CASSYQVQSEAFF. The CDR3 nucleotides are TGTGCCAGCAGCTATCAAGTCCAGAGTGAAGCTTTCTTT.